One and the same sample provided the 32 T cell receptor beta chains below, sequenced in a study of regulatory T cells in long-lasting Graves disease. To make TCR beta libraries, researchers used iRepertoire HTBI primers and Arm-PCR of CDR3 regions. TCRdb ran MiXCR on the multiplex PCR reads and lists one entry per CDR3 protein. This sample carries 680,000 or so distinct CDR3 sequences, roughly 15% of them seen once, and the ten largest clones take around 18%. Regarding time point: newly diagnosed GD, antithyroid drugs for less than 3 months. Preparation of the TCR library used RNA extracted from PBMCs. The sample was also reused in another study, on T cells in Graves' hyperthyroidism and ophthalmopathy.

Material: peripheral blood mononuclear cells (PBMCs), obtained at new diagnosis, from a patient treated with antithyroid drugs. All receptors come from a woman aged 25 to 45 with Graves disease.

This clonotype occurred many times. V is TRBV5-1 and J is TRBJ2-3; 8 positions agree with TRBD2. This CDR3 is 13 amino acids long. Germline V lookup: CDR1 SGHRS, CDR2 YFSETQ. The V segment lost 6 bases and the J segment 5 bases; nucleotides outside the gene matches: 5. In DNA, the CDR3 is TGCGCCAGCAAGCGACTAGCGAAAGATACGCAGTATTTT. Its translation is CASKRLAKDTQYF.

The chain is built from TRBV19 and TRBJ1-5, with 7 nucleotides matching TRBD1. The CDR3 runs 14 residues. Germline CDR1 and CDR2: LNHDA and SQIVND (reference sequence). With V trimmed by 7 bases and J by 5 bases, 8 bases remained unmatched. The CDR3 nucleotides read TGTGCCAGTACCAACAGGGGAAGCGATCAGCCCCAGCATTTT. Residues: CASTNRGSDQPQHF.

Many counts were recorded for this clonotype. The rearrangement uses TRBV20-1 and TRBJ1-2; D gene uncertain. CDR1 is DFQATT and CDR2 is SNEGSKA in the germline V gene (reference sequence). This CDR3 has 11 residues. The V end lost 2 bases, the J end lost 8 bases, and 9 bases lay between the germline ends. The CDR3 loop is CSARSGYGYTF. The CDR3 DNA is TGCAGTGCTAGAAGCGGATACGGCTACACCTTC.

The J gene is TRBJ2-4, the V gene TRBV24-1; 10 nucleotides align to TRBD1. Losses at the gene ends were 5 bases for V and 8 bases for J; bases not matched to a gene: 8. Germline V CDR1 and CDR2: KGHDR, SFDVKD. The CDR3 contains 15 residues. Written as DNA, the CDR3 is TGTGCCACCAGTGGTCCGGGACAGGGGACCGACATTCAGTACTTC. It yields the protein CATSGPGQGTDIQYF.

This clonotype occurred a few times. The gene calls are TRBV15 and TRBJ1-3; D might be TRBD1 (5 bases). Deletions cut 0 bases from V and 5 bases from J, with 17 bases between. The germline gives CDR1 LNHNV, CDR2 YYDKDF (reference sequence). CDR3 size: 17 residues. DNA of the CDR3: TGTGCCACCAGCAGAGAGGTATCGAGGGGCGAGAGAAACACCATATATTTT. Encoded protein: CATSREVSRGERNTIYF. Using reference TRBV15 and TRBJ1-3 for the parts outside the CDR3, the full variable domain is DAMVIQNPRYQVTQFGKPVTLSCSQTLNHNVMYWYQQKSSQAPKLLFHYYDKDFNNEADTPDNFQSRRPNTSFCFLDIRSPGLGDTAMYLCATSREVSRGERNTIYFGEGSWLTVV.

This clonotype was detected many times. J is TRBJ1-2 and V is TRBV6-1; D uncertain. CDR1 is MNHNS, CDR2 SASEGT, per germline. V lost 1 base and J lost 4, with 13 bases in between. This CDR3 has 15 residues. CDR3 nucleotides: TGTGCCAGCAGTGAAGTAATTCTAGACCCCTATGGCTACACCTTC. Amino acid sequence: CASSEVILDPYGYTF.

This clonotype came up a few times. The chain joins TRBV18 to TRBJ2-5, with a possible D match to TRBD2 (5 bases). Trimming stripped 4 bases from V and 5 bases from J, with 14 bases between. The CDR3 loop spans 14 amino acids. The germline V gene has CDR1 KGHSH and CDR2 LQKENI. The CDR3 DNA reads TGTGCCAGCTCACAGGGCGCTACGGGGGAGACCCAGTACTTC. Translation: CASSQGATGETQYF.

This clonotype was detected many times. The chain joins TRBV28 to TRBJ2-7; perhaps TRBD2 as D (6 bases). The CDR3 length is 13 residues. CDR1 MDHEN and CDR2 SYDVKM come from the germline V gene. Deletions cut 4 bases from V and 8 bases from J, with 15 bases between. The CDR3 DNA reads TGTGCCAGCAGTTCGGGGACTCTCGCGAAGCAGTACTTC. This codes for CASSSGTLAKQYF.

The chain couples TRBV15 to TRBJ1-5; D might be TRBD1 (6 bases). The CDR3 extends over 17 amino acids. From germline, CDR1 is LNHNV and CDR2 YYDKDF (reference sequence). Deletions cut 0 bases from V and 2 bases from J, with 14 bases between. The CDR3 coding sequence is TGTGCCACCAGCAGAGATTTGACAGGCAGAGGCAATCAGCCCCAGCATTTT. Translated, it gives CATSRDLTGRGNQPQHF.

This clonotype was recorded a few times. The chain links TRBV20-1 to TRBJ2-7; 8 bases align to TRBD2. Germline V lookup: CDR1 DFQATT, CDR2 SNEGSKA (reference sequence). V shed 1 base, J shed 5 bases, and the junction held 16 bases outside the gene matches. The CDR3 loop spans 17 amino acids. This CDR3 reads CSARVLSGLANLHEQYF. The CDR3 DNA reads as TGCAGTGCTAGAGTACTGTCCGGACTAGCTAACCTACACGAGCAGTACTTC.

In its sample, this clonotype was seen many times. The CDR3 DNA follows: TGTGCCTGGAGTGTCGGGACAGCCAACACTGAAGCTTTCTTT. This encodes CAWSVGTANTEAFF. The chain employs TRBV30 and TRBJ1-1; 7 bases match TRBD1. With V trimmed by 0 bases and J by 2 bases, 3 bases remained unmatched. The CDR3 totals 14 residues. Germline V gene data show CDR1 as GTSNPN and CDR2 as SVGIG (reference sequence).

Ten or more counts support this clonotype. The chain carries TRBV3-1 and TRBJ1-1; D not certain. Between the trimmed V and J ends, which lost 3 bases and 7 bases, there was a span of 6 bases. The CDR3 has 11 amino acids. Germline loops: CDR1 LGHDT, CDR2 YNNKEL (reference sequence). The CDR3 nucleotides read TGTGCCAGCAGCCAGTCGTTTGAAGCTTTCTTT. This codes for CASSQSFEAFF. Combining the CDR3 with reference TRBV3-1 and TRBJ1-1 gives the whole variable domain DTAVSQTPKYLVTQMGNDKSIKCEQNLGHDTMYWYKQDSKKFLKIMFSYNNKELIINETVPNRFSPKSPDKAHLNLHINSLELGDSAVYFCASSQSFEAFFGQGTRLTVV.

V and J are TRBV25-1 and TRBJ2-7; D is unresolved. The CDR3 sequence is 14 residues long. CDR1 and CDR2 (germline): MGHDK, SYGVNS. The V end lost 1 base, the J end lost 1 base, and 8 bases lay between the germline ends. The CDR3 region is CASSESGFSYEQYF. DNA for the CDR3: TGTGCCAGCAGTGAATCAGGTTTTTCCTACGAGCAGTACTTC.

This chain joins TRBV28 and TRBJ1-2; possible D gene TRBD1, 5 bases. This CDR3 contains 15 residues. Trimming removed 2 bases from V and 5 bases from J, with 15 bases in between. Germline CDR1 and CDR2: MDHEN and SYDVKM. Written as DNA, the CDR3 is TGTGCCAGCAGTTTAGGTGGGGCTGGACCTTATGGCTACACCTTC. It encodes CASSLGGAGPYGYTF.

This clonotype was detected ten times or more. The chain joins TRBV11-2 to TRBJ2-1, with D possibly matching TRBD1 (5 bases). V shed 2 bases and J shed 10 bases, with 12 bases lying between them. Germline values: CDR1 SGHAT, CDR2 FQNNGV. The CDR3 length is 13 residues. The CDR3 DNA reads TGTGCCAGCAGCTTAACGGACACTTTGGAGCAGTTCTTC. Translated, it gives CASSLTDTLEQFF.

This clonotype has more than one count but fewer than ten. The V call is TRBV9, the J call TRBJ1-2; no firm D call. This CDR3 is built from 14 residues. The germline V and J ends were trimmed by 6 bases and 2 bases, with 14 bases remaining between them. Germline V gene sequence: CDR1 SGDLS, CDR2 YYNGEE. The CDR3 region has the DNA TGTGCCAGCAATCCAGGAGACGGGAACTATGGCTACACCTTC. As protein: CASNPGDGNYGYTF.

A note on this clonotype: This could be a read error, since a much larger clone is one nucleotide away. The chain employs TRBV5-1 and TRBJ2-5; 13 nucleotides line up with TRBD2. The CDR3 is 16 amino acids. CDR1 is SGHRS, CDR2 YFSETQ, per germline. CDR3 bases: TGCGTCAGCAGCTATTTCGGGACTAGCGGGAAAGAGACCCAGTACTTC. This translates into CVSSYFGTSGKETQYF.

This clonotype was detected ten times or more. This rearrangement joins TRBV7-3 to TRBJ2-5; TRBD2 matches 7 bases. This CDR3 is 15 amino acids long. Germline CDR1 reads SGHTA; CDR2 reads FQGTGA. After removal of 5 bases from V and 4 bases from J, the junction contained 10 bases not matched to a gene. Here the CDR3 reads CASSPSGGSPETQYF. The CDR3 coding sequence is TGTGCCAGCAGCCCCTCGGGCGGGAGCCCAGAGACCCAGTACTTC. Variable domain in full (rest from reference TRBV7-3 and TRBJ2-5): GAGVSQTPSNKVTEKGKYVELRCDPISGHTALYWYRQSLGQGPEFLIYFQGTGAADDSGLPNDRFFAVRPEGSVSTLKIQRTERGDSAVYLCASSPSGGSPETQYFGPGTRLLVL.

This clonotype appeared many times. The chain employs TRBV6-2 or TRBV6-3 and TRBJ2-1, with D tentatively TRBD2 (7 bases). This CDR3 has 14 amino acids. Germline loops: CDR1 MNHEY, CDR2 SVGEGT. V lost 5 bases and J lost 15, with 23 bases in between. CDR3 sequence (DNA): TGTGCCAGCAGTCCTCCTAAGGGGGGGGGGCGCCGGTTCTTC. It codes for CASSPPKGGGRRFF.

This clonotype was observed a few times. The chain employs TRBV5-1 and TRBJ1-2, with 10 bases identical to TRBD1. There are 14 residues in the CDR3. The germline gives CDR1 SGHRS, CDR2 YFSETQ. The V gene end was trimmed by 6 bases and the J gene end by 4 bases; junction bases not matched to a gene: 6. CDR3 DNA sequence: TGCGCCAGCAAACCCGGGACAGGGGCCTATGGCTACACCTTC. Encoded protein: CASKPGTGAYGYTF.

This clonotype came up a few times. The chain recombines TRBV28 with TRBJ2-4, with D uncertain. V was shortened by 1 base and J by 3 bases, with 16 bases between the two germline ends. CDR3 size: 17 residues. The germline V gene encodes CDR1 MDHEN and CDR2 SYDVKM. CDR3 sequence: CASSLLSGPRDKNIQYF. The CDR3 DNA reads TGTGCCAGCAGTTTATTGTCGGGCCCCCGAGACAAAAACATTCAGTACTTC.

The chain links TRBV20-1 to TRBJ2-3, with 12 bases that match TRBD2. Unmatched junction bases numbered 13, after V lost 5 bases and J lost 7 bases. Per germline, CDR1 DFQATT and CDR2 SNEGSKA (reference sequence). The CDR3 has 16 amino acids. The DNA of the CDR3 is TGCAGTGCTCCCCAACTCCGACTAGCGGGGGATTATACGCAGTATTTT. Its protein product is CSAPQLRLAGDYTQYF.

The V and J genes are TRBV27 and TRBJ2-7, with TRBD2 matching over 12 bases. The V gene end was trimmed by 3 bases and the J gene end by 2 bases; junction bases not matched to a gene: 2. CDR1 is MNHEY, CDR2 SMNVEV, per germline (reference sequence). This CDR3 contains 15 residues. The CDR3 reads CASSFRLAGAYEQYF. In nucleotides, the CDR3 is TGTGCCAGCAGTTTTAGACTAGCGGGAGCCTACGAGCAGTACTTC.

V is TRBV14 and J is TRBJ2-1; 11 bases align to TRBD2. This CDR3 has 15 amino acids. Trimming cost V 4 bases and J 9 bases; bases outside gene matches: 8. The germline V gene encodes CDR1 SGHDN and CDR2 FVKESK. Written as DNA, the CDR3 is TGTGCCAGCAGCCGAAAAATTGGGACTAGCGGTGAGCAGTTCTTC. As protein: CASSRKIGTSGEQFF.

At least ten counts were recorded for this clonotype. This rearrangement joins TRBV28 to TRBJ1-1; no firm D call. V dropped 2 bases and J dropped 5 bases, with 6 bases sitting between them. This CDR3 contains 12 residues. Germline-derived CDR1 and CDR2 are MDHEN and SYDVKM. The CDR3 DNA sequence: TGTGCCAGCAGTTTACCCACAACTGAAGCTTTCTTT. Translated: CASSLPTTEAFF.

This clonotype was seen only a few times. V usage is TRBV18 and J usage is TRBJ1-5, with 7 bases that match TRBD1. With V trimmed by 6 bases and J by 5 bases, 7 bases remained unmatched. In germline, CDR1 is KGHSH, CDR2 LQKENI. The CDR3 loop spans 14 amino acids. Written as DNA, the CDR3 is TGTGCCAGCTCGATGTCAGGGGGTCATCAGCCCCAGCATTTT. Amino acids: CASSMSGGHQPQHF.

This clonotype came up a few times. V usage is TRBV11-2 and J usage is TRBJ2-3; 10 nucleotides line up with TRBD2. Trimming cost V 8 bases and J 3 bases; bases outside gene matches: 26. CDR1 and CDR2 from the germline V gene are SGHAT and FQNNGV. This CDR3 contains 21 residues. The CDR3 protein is CASSSTRGLAAQPRLTDTQYF. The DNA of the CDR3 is TGTGCCAGCTCATCGACTAGAGGACTAGCGGCCCAACCCCGCTTGACAGATACGCAGTATTTT.

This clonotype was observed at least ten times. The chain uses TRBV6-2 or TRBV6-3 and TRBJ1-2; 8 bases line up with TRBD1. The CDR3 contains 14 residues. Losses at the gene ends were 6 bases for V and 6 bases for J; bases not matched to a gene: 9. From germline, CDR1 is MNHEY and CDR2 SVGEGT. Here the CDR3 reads CASRDTGQGDGYTF. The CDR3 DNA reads TGTGCCAGCAGGGATACCGGACAGGGCGATGGCTACACCTTC.

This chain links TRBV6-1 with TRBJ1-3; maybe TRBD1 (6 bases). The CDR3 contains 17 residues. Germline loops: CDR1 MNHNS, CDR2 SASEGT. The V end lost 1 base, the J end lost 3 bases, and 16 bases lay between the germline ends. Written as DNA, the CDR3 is TGTGCCAGCAGTGAAGGTGCCCCGATAGGGGGTGGAAACACCATATATTTT. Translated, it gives CASSEGAPIGGGNTIYF.

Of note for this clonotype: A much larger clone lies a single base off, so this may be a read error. The chain's CDR3 is CATRNSDNPPLHF. CDR3 bases: TGTGCCACCAGGAACAGCGATAATCCACCCCTCCACTTT. The chain is built from TRBV24-1 and TRBJ1-6; unclear D gene. CDR3 size: 13 residues. Germline V CDR1 and CDR2: KGHDR, SFDVKD.

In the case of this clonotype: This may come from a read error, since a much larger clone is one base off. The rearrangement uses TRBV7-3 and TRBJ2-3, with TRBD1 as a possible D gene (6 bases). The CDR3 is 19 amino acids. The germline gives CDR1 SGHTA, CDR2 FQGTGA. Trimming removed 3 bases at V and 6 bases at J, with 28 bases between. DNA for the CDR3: TGTGCCAGCAGCTTTAGCAGGCGGTCGTTGACAGGAAGGACGGATACGCAGTATTTT. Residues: CASSFSRRSLTGRTDTQYF.

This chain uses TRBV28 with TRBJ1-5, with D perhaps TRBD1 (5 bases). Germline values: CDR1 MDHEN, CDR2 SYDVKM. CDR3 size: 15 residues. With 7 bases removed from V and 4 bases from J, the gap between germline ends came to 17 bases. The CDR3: CASTYRDPRNQPQHF. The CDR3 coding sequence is TGTGCCAGCACATACCGGGACCCAAGGAATCAGCCCCAGCATTTT.